These 10 T cell receptor beta chains were all obtained from the same sample, sequenced in a study of T cells after yellow fever vaccination. TCRdb re-called the 5' RACE reads through MiXCR, storing one row per CDR3 protein. The profile shows 60,000 to 75,000 distinct CDR3 sequences, approximately 7% of them singletons. The sample here was CD8+ T cells sorted from PBMCs, taken roughly 45 days after the first yellow fever vaccination. Every receptor here comes from a young man who received the YFV17D yellow fever vaccine.

The CDR3 loop reads CSARDFAGVGNTIYF. The CDR3 nucleotides are TGCAGTGCTAGAGATTTTGCGGGCGTCGGAAACACCATATATTTT. V and J are TRBV20-1 and TRBJ1-3; no reliable D call. Germline loops: CDR1 DFQATT, CDR2 SNEGSKA (reference sequence). Trimming removed 0 bases from V and 4 bases from J, with 13 bases in between. This CDR3 spans 15 amino acids.

The table lists this clonotype with many counts. This rearrangement joins TRBV12-3 or TRBV12-4 to TRBJ2-1; D ambiguous. The V end was cut by 2 bases, the J end by 4 bases, with 12 bases between. There are 15 residues in the CDR3. CDR3: CASSLWKGPYNEQFF. In DNA, the CDR3 is TGTGCCAGCAGTTTATGGAAGGGCCCTTACAATGAGCAGTTCTTC.

This clonotype was recorded at least ten times. This chain connects TRBV7-9 to TRBJ2-1; 7 bases agree with TRBD1. V lost 1 base and J lost 6; bases outside the gene matches: 6. Germline loops: CDR1 SEHNR, CDR2 FQNEAQ (reference sequence). This CDR3 is built from 15 residues. The CDR3 here is CASSLVTGELNEQFF. The DNA of the CDR3 is TGTGCCAGCAGCTTAGTAACAGGGGAGCTCAATGAGCAGTTCTTC. Based on the CDR3 plus reference TRBV7-9 and TRBJ2-1, the full variable domain is DTGVSQNPRHKITKRGQNVTFRCDPISEHNRLYWYRQTLGQGPEFLTYFQNEAQLEKSRLLSDRFSAERPKGSFSTLEIQRTEQGDSAMYLCASSLVTGELNEQFFGPGTRLTVL.

This clonotype occurred a few times. CDR3 DNA sequence: TGTGCCAGCAGCTTGCCTAGCGGGGTGACCCAGTACTTC. Protein: CASSLPSGVTQYF. This chain uses TRBV7-2 with TRBJ2-5; 9 nucleotides line up with TRBD2. V lost 3 bases to trimming and J lost 7 bases; unmatched junction nucleotides: 3. Per germline, CDR1 SGHTA and CDR2 FQGNSA. The CDR3 sequence is 13 residues long. Full variable domain (missing parts from reference TRBV7-2 and TRBJ2-5): GAGVSQSPSNKVTEKGKDVELRCDPISGHTALYWYRQSLGQGLEFLIYFQGNSAPDKSGLPSDRFSAERTGGSVSTLTIQRTQQEDSAVYLCASSLPSGVTQYFGPGTRLLVL.

This clonotype was observed a handful of times. The chain is built from TRBV5-5 and TRBJ1-1; no firm D call. Trimming stripped 2 bases from V and 11 bases from J, with 16 bases between. The CDR3 length is 13 residues. The germline gives CDR1 SGHKS, CDR2 YYEKEE (reference sequence). This CDR3 reads CASSFPGPGRAFF. CDR3 in DNA: TGTGCCAGCAGCTTTCCCGGGCCCGGCAGGGCTTTCTTT.

This clonotype was seen many times. The gene calls are TRBV4-1 and TRBJ2-1; no clear D. V gave up 3 bases and J gave up 2 bases, with 8 bases separating them. CDR3 length equals 14 residues. Germline CDR1 MGHRA, CDR2 YSYEKL. The chain's CDR3 is CASSQLGPYNEQFF. The DNA of the CDR3 is TGCGCCAGCAGCCAGTTAGGTCCCTACAATGAGCAGTTCTTC.

The sample holds many counts of this clonotype. The rearrangement joins TRBV6-4 to TRBJ2-1; 9 nucleotides align to TRBD1. The length of the CDR3 is 15 residues. CDR1 is MRHNA, CDR2 SNTAGT, per germline. Losses at the gene ends were 6 bases for V and 7 bases for J; bases not matched to a gene: 10. CDR3 amino acids: CASRPGTGSGNEQFF. In DNA, the CDR3 is TGTGCCAGCAGGCCCGGGACAGGGTCCGGGAATGAGCAGTTCTTC.

The sample holds many counts of this clonotype. J is TRBJ1-5 and V is TRBV28, with 7 positions matching TRBD1. V lost 4 bases to trimming and J lost 0 bases; unmatched junction nucleotides: 6. The CDR3 has 16 amino acids. CDR1 is MDHEN and CDR2 is SYDVKM in the germline V gene. The CDR3 reads CASSSLRQGSNQPQHF. The CDR3 region has the DNA TGTGCCAGCAGTTCCCTCCGACAGGGTAGCAATCAGCCCCAGCATTTT.

The V call is TRBV20-1, the J call TRBJ1-5; a weak D match, TRBD1 (6 bases). The CDR3 sequence is 20 residues long. V lost 0 bases and J 0 bases, leaving 24 bases between the germline ends. Germline V CDR1 and CDR2: DFQATT, SNEGSKA (reference sequence). The DNA for the CDR3 is TGCAGTGCTAGAGATCCCCTTGGTCCGCTTGGAGGGGGTAGCAATCAGCCCCAGCATTTT. As protein: CSARDPLGPLGGGSNQPQHF.

This clonotype was seen a few times. The V gene is TRBV12-3 or TRBV12-4, the J gene TRBJ2-5; D may match TRBD1 or TRBD2 (5 bases each). Trimming shortened V by 6 bases and J by 8 bases, and 13 bases separated the two germline ends. The CDR3 spans 12 residues. The CDR3 nucleotides are TGTGCCAGCAGCGGGGACGGAGCTACCCAGTACTTC. The encoded protein is CASSGDGATQYF.